This T cell receptor beta chain was profiled in a study of shared clonotypes between healthy human individuals. A remark on this clone: As yet, its antigen is unknown.

Once extracted for a subset, genomic DNA was divided evenly among several immunoSEQ plates. Profiled with immunoSEQ multiplex PCR; TCRdb holds only in-frame clones, not every one. The sample yields approximately 2,000,000 clones, under 95% seen once. Study-level points and caveats: Rarefaction curves obtained for sorted subsets showed sequencing incomplete despite large depth.

CDR3 size: 15 residues. Germline-derived CDR1 and CDR2 are SEHNR and FQNEAQ (reference sequence). Trimming pared 7 bases from V and 8 bases from J, leaving 20 bases between. All participating donors were Caucasian adults from Nashville, Tennessee. This receptor was obtained from a man aged 18 to 30 in good health. Some clones in this sample may be carry-over from other donors' samples. J is TRBJ1-4 and V is TRBV7-9; a weak D match, TRBD1 (5 bases). Source material: naive CD4+ T cells from PBMCs. Subset described: CD45RA+ positively selected. The CDR3 bases are TGTGCCAGCATCCCGCAGGGAGGGGAAGGCGAAAAACTGTTTTTT. Its protein product is CASIPQGGEGEKLFF.